What follows are 4 T cell receptor beta chains derived from one specimen sequenced in a study of shared clonotypes between healthy human individuals (dated by TCRdb to about 2020). The library relied on the immunoSEQ multiplex PCR assay. As stored in TCRdb, this immuneACCESS dataset retains in-frame rearrangements with V and J assigned. A fraction of the clones does not appear; measured against another copy, unresolved V genes explain less than half of the discrepancy, and the remainder lacks a known reason. The table for this sample lists 1.4 million or so clones; 97% to 99% of them were counted only once. Approximately 0.4% of the sample is held by the ten biggest clonotypes. Sequencing was done on a sample of naive CD4+ T cells sorted from blood. This sample's cell subset or site label indicates: CD45RA+ positively selected. These receptors all come from a man aged 25 to 45 in good health.

V gene TRBV4-1 combines with J gene TRBJ2-3; TRBD2 matches 9 bases. Unmatched junction bases numbered 2, after V lost 4 bases and J lost 0 bases. The CDR3 runs 15 residues. Germline V lookup: CDR1 MGHRA, CDR2 YSYEKL. In DNA form, the CDR3 reads TGCGCCAGCAGCCTAGGACTAGCGAGCACAGATACGCAGTATTTT. Protein sequence: CASSLGLASTDTQYF.

The table lists this clone with a count of one. The J gene is TRBJ1-1, the V gene TRBV7-3; D not certain. V was shortened by 7 bases and J by 4 bases, with 13 bases between the two germline ends. The CDR3 sequence is 13 residues long. Looked up from germline, CDR1 is SGHTA and CDR2 is FQGTGA. CDR3 sequence reads: CASMYSLGTEAFF. DNA for the CDR3: TGTGCCAGCATGTACAGCCTGGGCACTGAAGCTTTCTTT.

The DNA for the CDR3 is TGTGCCAGCCCCTTCGGGTACACCGGGGAGCTGTTTTTT. Residues: CASPFGYTGELFF. The chain is built from TRBV18 and TRBJ2-2; D remains ambiguous. V lost 8 bases to trimming and J lost 3 bases, with 10 bases between them. The length of the CDR3 is 13 residues. The V gene's germline CDR1 is KGHSH and CDR2 LQKENI.

A single count supports this clone. The chain is built from TRBV7-2 and TRBJ2-1; 11 nucleotides align to TRBD2. J lost 4 bases, V lost 3 bases, and 5 bases had no gene match. CDR3 length equals 16 residues. Germline V gene data show CDR1 as SGHTA and CDR2 as FQGNSA. Here the CDR3 DNA reads TGTGCCAGCAGCTTTTCTAGCGGGAGGATATACAATGAGCAGTTCTTC. This sequence encodes CASSFSSGRIYNEQFF.